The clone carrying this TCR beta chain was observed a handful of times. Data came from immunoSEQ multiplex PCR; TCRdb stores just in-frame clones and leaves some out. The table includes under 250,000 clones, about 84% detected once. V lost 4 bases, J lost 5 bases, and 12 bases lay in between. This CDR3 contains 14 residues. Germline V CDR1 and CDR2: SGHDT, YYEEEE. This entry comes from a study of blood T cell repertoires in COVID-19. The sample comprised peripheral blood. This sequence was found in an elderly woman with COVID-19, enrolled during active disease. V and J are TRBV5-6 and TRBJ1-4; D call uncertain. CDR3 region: CASSPRLGNEKLFF. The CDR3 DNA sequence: TGTGCCAGCAGCCCAAGACTTGGGAATGAAAAACTGTTTTTT.